Given below is one TCR beta chain in context. What it binds is unknown. The protocol was immunoSEQ multiplex PCR, while the TCRdb copy is restricted to in-frame clones and leaves out a portion. Of under 140,000 clones listed, around nine tenths were seen once; the top ten hold over 2%. The source of the sample is a study of T cell responses to AZD1222 COVID-19 vaccine. Whole-study results and caveats: Donors skewed white British and female; clonal diversity was possibly underestimated.

This CDR3 is built from 14 residues. Trimming took 3 bases from V and 0 from J, leaving 9 bases between them. Germline CDR1 and CDR2: LNHDA and SQIVND (reference sequence). Sequences were derived from peripheral blood, sampled 28 days after the second AZD1222 dose. J is TRBJ2-7 and V is TRBV19; weak D call: TRBD1 (6 bases). The receptor was isolated from an adult who received the AZD1222 COVID-19 vaccine. CDR3 in amino acids: CASSMQGSSYEQYF. Written as DNA, the CDR3 is TGTGCCAGTAGTATGCAGGGGAGCTCCTACGAGCAGTACTTC.